These 30 T cell receptor beta chains share one sample of origin, sequenced in a study of Graves' ophthalmopathy and Graves' hyperthyroidism (dated by TCRdb to the late 2010s). Sequencing was performed on an Illumina HiSeq 2000. TCR beta CDR3 regions were amplified from RNA transcripts for repertoire sequencing. A first-round RT-PCR used HTBI primers with the Qiagen OneStep RT-PCR kit, followed by a second-round multiplex PCR, size selection and purification. TCRdb cleaned the public reads at Q25 with fastp, built clones with MiXCR and kept in-frame beta chains. Rows with a matching CDR3 protein are joined into one entry that keeps the most common DNA and genes. The sample contains some 390,000 distinct CDR3 sequences, roughly 18% of them found a single time. The ten largest clones represent 1.5% to 2% of the sample. The sequencing input was peripheral blood. The receptors derive from a woman between 18 and 29 years old with Graves' ophthalmopathy. Donor details come from another sample of the same person, matched by shared clones.

This clonotype was counted many times. V is TRBV7-8 and J is TRBJ1-1; no reliable D call. CDR3 size: 15 residues. Trimming removed 0 bases at V and 7 bases at J, with 15 bases between. From germline, CDR1 is SGHVS and CDR2 FQNEAQ. The CDR3 coding sequence is TGTGCCAGCAGCTTAGCGGGCCGAATCCGGAGTGAAGCTTTCTTT. It codes for CASSLAGRIRSEAFF.

This clonotype was counted at least ten times. V gene TRBV10-2 combines with J gene TRBJ2-7, with D possibly matching TRBD1 (6 bases). Germline V gene data show CDR1 as WSHSY and CDR2 as SAAADI. Between the trimmed V and J ends, which lost 1 base and 0 bases, there was a span of 16 bases. This CDR3 has 17 residues. The CDR3 DNA sequence: TGCGCCAGCAGTGAGTTTTCCCTGGCAGGGGCCTCCTACGAGCAGTACTTC. Amino acids: CASSEFSLAGASYEQYF.

V is TRBV3-1 and J is TRBJ2-7; D possibly matches TRBD1 or TRBD2 (5 bases each). The CDR3 totals 13 residues. Trimming took off 3 bases at V and 5 bases at J, with 11 bases between the two ends. Germline lookup yields CDR1 LGHDT and CDR2 YNNKEL (reference sequence). CDR3: CASSHPRGDEQYF. The CDR3 DNA reads as TGTGCCAGCAGCCACCCTCGAGGGGACGAGCAGTACTTC.

There are many counts of this clonotype. The chain has TRBV28 and TRBJ1-1; the match to TRBD1 covers 7 bases. V lost 6 bases and J lost 6; bases outside the gene matches: 7. This CDR3 region has 13 residues. The germline gives CDR1 MDHEN, CDR2 SYDVKM. The CDR3 DNA reads as TGTGCCAGCAGGATCGGACAGGCCGCTGAAGCTTTCTTT. Translation: CASRIGQAAEAFF.

At least ten counts were recorded for this clonotype. The chain recombines TRBV6-5 with TRBJ2-7, with 7 bases lining up with TRBD2. After removal of 0 bases from V and 4 bases from J, the junction contained 9 bases not matched to a gene. Germline V CDR1 and CDR2: MNHEY, SVGAGI. The CDR3 has 16 amino acids. In DNA, the CDR3 is TGTGCCAGCAGTTACTCGAAGGGCAGGGAGGGATACGAGCAGTACTTC. This gives the protein CASSYSKGREGYEQYF.

This clonotype was detected many times. The chain links TRBV6-2 or TRBV6-3 to TRBJ2-2, with a possible D match to TRBD2 (6 bases). V lost 9 bases, J lost 1 base, and 15 bases lay in between. Germline V lookup: CDR1 MNHEY, CDR2 SVGEGT. The CDR3 runs 15 residues. CDR3 sequence: CASRASGENTGELFF. The CDR3 DNA is TGTGCCAGTCGGGCTTCGGGGGAGAACACCGGGGAGCTGTTTTTT.

This clonotype was counted at least ten times. The chain employs TRBV11-2 and TRBJ1-5; D remains unclear. The CDR3 is made up of 16 amino acids. Trimming removed 5 bases from V and 3 bases from J, with 17 bases in between. The germline V gene has CDR1 SGHAT and CDR2 FQNNGV. This chain's CDR3 is CASSEEGKGYNQPQHF. The CDR3 DNA is TGTGCCAGCAGCGAAGAGGGTAAGGGTTACAATCAGCCCCAGCATTTT.

V gene TRBV6-5 combines with J gene TRBJ2-7, with 7 bases matching TRBD1. Trimming cost V 4 bases and J 3 bases; bases outside gene matches: 6. In germline, CDR1 is MNHEY, CDR2 SVGAGI. The CDR3 has 14 amino acids. The CDR3 DNA is TGTGCCAGCAGTTCTACTCAGGGGGACTACGAGCAGTACTTC. It codes for CASSSTQGDYEQYF.

This clonotype was detected many times. V and J are TRBV30 and TRBJ1-2; D is perhaps TRBD1 (5 bases). The germline gives CDR1 GTSNPN, CDR2 SVGIG (reference sequence). Trimming pared 2 bases from V and 4 bases from J, leaving 14 bases between. This CDR3 comprises 14 residues. The CDR3 sequence is CAWSYSRAPYGYTF. The CDR3, as DNA: TGTGCCTGGAGTTACTCCAGGGCCCCCTATGGCTACACCTTC. The whole variable domain, filled in from reference TRBV30 and TRBJ1-2, reads SQTIHQWPATLVQPVGSPLSLECTVEGTSNPNLYWYRQAAGRGLQLLFYSVGIGQISSEVPQNLSASRPQDRQFILSSKKLLLSDSGFYLCAWSYSRAPYGYTFGSGTRLTVV.

This clonotype was seen ten or more times. The chain carries TRBV11-1 and TRBJ2-2; the D gene is possibly TRBD2 (6 bases). V lost 2 bases to trimming and J lost 3 bases, with 10 bases between them. Germline loops: CDR1 SGHAT, CDR2 FQDESV (reference sequence). This CDR3 spans 15 amino acids. The CDR3 DNA is TGTGCCAGCAGCTTAATTCGGGAGTACACCGGGGAGCTGTTTTTT. It specifies CASSLIREYTGELFF. Together with reference TRBV11-1 and TRBJ2-2, the CDR3 gives the full variable domain: EAEVAQSPRYKITEKSQAVAFWCDPISGHATLYWYRQILGQGPELLVQFQDESVVDDSQLPKDRFSAERLKGVDSTLKIQPAELGDSAMYLCASSLIREYTGELFFGEGSRLTVL.

This rearrangement joins TRBV10-3 to TRBJ1-2; D is undetermined. The CDR3 has 13 amino acids. V shed 11 bases and J shed 1 base, with 14 bases lying between them. Germline V gene data show CDR1 as ENHRY and CDR2 as SYGVKD. CDR3 in amino acids: CAATRGYNYGYTF. The CDR3 region has the DNA TGTGCCGCGACAAGAGGGTATAACTATGGCTACACCTTC.

The sample holds a few counts of this clonotype. The J gene is TRBJ1-1, the V gene TRBV28; no firm D call. Between the trimmed V and J ends, which lost 2 bases and 9 bases, there was a span of 10 bases. Germline V gives CDR1 MDHEN, CDR2 SYDVKM. The CDR3 extends over 12 amino acids. For the CDR3, the DNA is TGTGCCAGCAGTTTACCCCATAGGCAAGCTTTCTTT. Its translation is CASSLPHRQAFF.

This clonotype was counted at least ten times. This chain links TRBV5-1 with TRBJ2-7; D unclear. The germline CDR1 and CDR2 sequences are SGHRS and YFSETQ. The CDR3 is made up of 14 amino acids. V lost 0 bases, J lost 0 bases, and 7 bases lay in between. The CDR3 coding sequence is TGCGCCAGCAGCTTGGACACCAGCTCCTACGAGCAGTACTTC. It translates to CASSLDTSSYEQYF. Variable domain in full (rest from reference TRBV5-1 and TRBJ2-7): KAGVTQTPRYLIKTRGQQVTLSCSPISGHRSVSWYQQTPGQGLQFLFEYFSETQRNKGNFPGRFSGRQFSNSRSEMNVSTLELGDSALYLCASSLDTSSYEQYFGPGTRLTVT.

This chain connects TRBV30 to TRBJ2-5, with D possibly being TRBD2 (5 bases). Germline values: CDR1 GTSNPN, CDR2 SVGIG (reference sequence). Trimming pared 5 bases from V and 1 base from J, leaving 17 bases between. This CDR3 has 15 amino acids. The CDR3 sequence is CAWGMDLRSQETQYF. DNA of the CDR3: TGTGCCTGGGGGATGGACTTGAGATCCCAAGAGACCCAGTACTTC.

For this clonotype: The germline gene is not matched at one end of the junction; a read error may be the cause. DNA of the CDR3: TGTGCCAGCAGTTACTCGTCAGTTGGCAGCCCTCAGTTT. Translated: CASSYSSVGSPQF. This chain joins TRBV6-5 and TRBJ1-1, with unresolved D. Germline V gives CDR1 MNHEY, CDR2 SVGAGI. This CDR3 spans 13 amino acids.

This clonotype has a count of ten or more. The rearrangement uses TRBV6-1 and TRBJ2-7; D is tentatively TRBD1 or TRBD2 (5 bases each). Trimming cost V 3 bases and J 7 bases, with 19 bases left between them. The CDR3 loop spans 15 amino acids. CDR1 and CDR2 from the germline V gene are MNHNS and SASEGT. In DNA form, the CDR3 reads TGTGCCAGCAGTGATTGGGGGACCCTTAAATGGGAGCAGTACTTC. It translates to CASSDWGTLKWEQYF.

The chain carries TRBV19 and TRBJ2-6; D gene ambiguous. V lost 7 bases, J lost 2 bases, and 15 bases lay in between. Looked up from germline, CDR1 is LNHDA and CDR2 is SQIVND (reference sequence). CDR3 size: 16 residues. CDR3 residues: CASTRETLAGANVLTF. The DNA of the CDR3 is TGTGCCAGTACAAGGGAAACTCTTGCTGGGGCCAACGTCCTGACTTTC.

The chain is built from TRBV11-2 and TRBJ1-1; D gene unclear. The ends were cut back, 1 base at V and 10 bases at J, with 10 bases in the middle. CDR1 is SGHAT and CDR2 is FQNNGV in the germline V gene. There are 12 residues in the CDR3. CDR3 nucleotides: TGTGCCAGCAGCTTAGGTCTCCCCGGAGCTTTCTTT. Translated: CASSLGLPGAFF.

This clonotype has at least ten counts. V is TRBV20-1 and J is TRBJ2-7, with 11 bases aligning to TRBD2. From germline, CDR1 is DFQATT and CDR2 SNEGSKA (reference sequence). Trimming took 6 bases from V and 3 from J; bases not matched to a gene: 7. The CDR3 consists of 14 residues. The CDR3 nucleotides read TGCAGTGCAACGGGACTAGCGGTCTACTACGAGCAGTACTTC. It specifies CSATGLAVYYEQYF.

This clonotype was counted at least ten times. The rearrangement joins TRBV28 to TRBJ2-5, with TRBD1 matching 9 bases. The length of the CDR3 is 16 residues. V shed 5 bases, J shed 5 bases, and the junction held 12 bases outside the gene matches. CDR1 and CDR2 from the germline V gene are MDHEN and SYDVKM. The CDR3 protein is CASSILTGTGYETQYF. In DNA, the CDR3 is TGTGCCAGCAGTATTCTCACCGGGACAGGGTACGAGACCCAGTACTTC.

This clonotype was picked up many times. The chain carries TRBV6-4 and TRBJ1-1; no reliable D call. The CDR3 consists of 13 residues. Germline-derived CDR1 and CDR2 are MRHNA and SNTAGT. The V and J ends lost 2 bases and 3 bases respectively, with 7 bases between them. In DNA, the CDR3 is TGTGCCAGCAGTGACGAGGCCCACACTGAAGCTTTCTTT. This gives the protein CASSDEAHTEAFF.

Many counts were recorded for this clonotype. V and J are TRBV14 and TRBJ2-7; 10 bases map to TRBD2. The CDR3 loop spans 15 amino acids. The germline V gene has CDR1 SGHDN and CDR2 FVKESK. V was pared by 5 bases and J by 6 bases, with 10 bases of the junction left unmatched. The CDR3 region has the DNA TGTGCCAGCAGCTTTGGACTAGCGGCCCTCTCCGAGCAGTACTTC. It encodes CASSFGLAALSEQYF.

In this sample, this clonotype turned up many times. The chain employs TRBV29-1 and TRBJ2-2; D may be TRBD1 (6 bases). The CDR3 covers 14 residues. Trimming stripped 7 bases from V and 7 bases from J, with 19 bases between. Germline assignment: CDR1 SQVTM and CDR2 ANQGSEA. This CDR3 is CSALLAGVGGELFF. The CDR3 nucleotides are TGCAGCGCCCTTCTCGCAGGGGTCGGCGGGGAGCTGTTTTTT.

Ten or more counts support this clonotype. This chain joins TRBV28 and TRBJ1-5; maybe TRBD1 (5 bases). The V and J ends lost 11 bases and 0 bases respectively, with 14 bases between them. Germline CDR1 and CDR2: MDHEN and SYDVKM. CDR3 size: 14 residues. This CDR3 is CAGSFRVSNQPQHF. DNA for the CDR3: TGTGCCGGCTCCTTCAGGGTTAGCAATCAGCCCCAGCATTTT.

This clonotype was counted at least ten times. V gene TRBV20-1 combines with J gene TRBJ1-5; D call uncertain. Trimming removed 3 bases at V and 0 bases at J, with 12 bases between. This CDR3 has 15 residues. Germline CDR1 DFQATT, CDR2 SNEGSKA (reference sequence). The CDR3, as DNA: TGCAGTGCTAGTAATCGCCAGAGTAGCAATCAGCCCCAGCATTTT. Its translation is CSASNRQSSNQPQHF.

This clonotype was recorded at least ten times. The chain recombines TRBV7-6 with TRBJ2-7; 12 bases align to TRBD2. The CDR3 is 18 amino acids. Unmatched junction bases numbered 12, after V lost 1 base and J lost 5 bases. Germline V gives CDR1 SGHVS, CDR2 FNYEAQ. Here the CDR3 reads CASSLVPSGRAKGDEQYF. In nucleotides, the CDR3 is TGTGCCAGCAGCTTAGTGCCTAGCGGGAGGGCAAAGGGGGACGAGCAGTACTTC. The full variable domain, with the rest looked up from reference TRBV7-6 and TRBJ2-7, is GAGVSQSPRYKVTKRGQDVALRCDPISGHVSLYWYRQALGQGPEFLTYFNYEAQQDKSGLPNDRFSAERPEGSISTLTIQRTEQRDSAMYRCASSLVPSGRAKGDEQYFGPGTRLTVT.

The genes are TRBV12-3 or TRBV12-4 and TRBJ1-1; D possibly corresponds to TRBD1 (5 bases). V was pared by 3 bases and J by 8 bases, with 13 bases between. There are 13 residues in the CDR3. The CDR3 sequence: CASSFVTTVEAFF. CDR3 nucleotide sequence: TGTGCCAGCAGTTTTGTGACGACAGTGGAAGCTTTCTTT.

Regarding this clonotype: The junction differs from germline at one of its ends, possibly a read error. The rearrangement links TRBV6-1 to TRBJ1-5; no reliable D call. Germline V CDR1 and CDR2: MNHNS, SASEGT. The length of the CDR3 is 15 residues. The CDR3 nucleotides read TGTGCCAGCAGCCACCTCGCGTCCCGGAATCAGCTCCAGCATTTT. It is translated as CASSHLASRNQLQHF.

Ten or more counts support this clonotype. The rearrangement links TRBV6-1 to TRBJ2-7; TRBD1 matches 9 bases. After removal of 4 bases from V and 2 bases from J, the junction contained 9 bases not matched to a gene. The CDR3 covers 16 residues. Germline values: CDR1 MNHNS, CDR2 SASEGT. The chain's CDR3 is CASSVSTGTGPYEQYF. The CDR3 nucleotides read TGTGCCAGCAGTGTCTCTACCGGGACAGGGCCCTACGAGCAGTACTTC.

In its sample, this clonotype was seen many times. This chain joins TRBV5-8 and TRBJ2-5, with TRBD2 matching over 9 bases. The CDR3 extends over 15 amino acids. Per the germline V gene, CDR1 is SGHTS and CDR2 is YDEGEE. V lost 1 base and J lost 3; bases outside the gene matches: 4. The CDR3 DNA follows: TGTGCCAGCAGCTTGCTAATAGCGGGAGAAGAGACCCAGTACTTC. It specifies CASSLLIAGEETQYF. Supplemented by reference TRBV5-8 and TRBJ2-5, the full variable domain reads EAGVTQSPTHLIKTRGQQATLRCSPISGHTSVYWYQQALGLGLQFLLWYDEGEERNRGNFPPRFSGRQFPNYSSELNVNALELEDSALYLCASSLLIAGEETQYFGPGTRLLVL.